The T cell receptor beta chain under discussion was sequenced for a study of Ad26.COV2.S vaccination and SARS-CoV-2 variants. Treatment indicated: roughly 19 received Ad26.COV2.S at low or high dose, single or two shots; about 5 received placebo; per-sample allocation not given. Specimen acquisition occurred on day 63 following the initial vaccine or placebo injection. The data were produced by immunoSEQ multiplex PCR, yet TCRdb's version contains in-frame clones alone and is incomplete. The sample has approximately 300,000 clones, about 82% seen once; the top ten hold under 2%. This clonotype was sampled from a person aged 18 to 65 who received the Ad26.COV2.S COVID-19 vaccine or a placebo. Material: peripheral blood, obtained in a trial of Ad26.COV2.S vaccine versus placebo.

The CDR3, as DNA: TGCAGTGCTAGTCTCGGGACAGGGGGCGTCATCAGAGACGAAGCTTTCTTT. Translation: CSASLGTGGVIRDEAFF. V and J are TRBV20-1 and TRBJ1-1; 12 bases line up with TRBD1. CDR1 and CDR2 from the germline V gene are DFQATT and SNEGSKA (reference sequence). The V segment lost 3 bases and the J segment 8 bases; nucleotides outside the gene matches: 16. CDR3 length: 17 residues.